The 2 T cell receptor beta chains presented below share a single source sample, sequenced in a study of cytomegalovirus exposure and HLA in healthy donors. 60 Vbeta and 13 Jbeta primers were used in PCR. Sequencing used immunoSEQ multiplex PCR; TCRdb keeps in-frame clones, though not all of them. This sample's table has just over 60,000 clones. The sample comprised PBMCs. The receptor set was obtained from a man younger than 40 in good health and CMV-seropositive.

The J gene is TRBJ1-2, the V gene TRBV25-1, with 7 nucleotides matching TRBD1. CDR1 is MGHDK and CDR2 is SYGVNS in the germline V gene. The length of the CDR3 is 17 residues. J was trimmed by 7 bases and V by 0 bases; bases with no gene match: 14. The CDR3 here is CASSEYYRGTASPGYTF. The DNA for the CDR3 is TGTGCCAGCAGTGAATATTATCGCGGGACAGCGTCGCCTGGCTACACCTTC.

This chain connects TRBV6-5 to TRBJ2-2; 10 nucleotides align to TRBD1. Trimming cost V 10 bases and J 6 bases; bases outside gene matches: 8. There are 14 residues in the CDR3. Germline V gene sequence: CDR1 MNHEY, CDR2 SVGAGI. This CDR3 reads CATPGQGIPGELFF. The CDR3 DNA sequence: TGTGCCACCCCGGGACAGGGGATACCCGGGGAGCTGTTTTTT.